This TCR beta chain was identified in a study of T cells of healthy individuals. TCRdb reanalysed the 5' RACE reads using MiXCR and keeps one entry per CDR3 protein. Among more than 85,000 distinct CDR3 sequences listed, 15% to 20% were seen once. There are a few counts of this clonotype. This TCR was sampled from a human donor in good health.

CDR3 DNA sequence: TGCGCCAGCAGCTTGGCTGCGGGGGGACTCTACGAGCAGTACTTC. Translated: CASSLAAGGLYEQYF. The chain combines TRBV5-1 with TRBJ2-7; 8 bases align to TRBD2. V dropped 0 bases and J dropped 3; count of bases not matched to a gene: 5. The CDR3 sequence is 15 residues long. CDR1 SGHRS and CDR2 YFSETQ come from the germline V gene.